One sample yielded the 29 T cell receptor beta chains listed below, sequenced in a study of blood T cell repertoires in COVID-19 (dated by TCRdb to between 2020 and 2021). Library preparation was by the immunoSEQ multiplex PCR assay. In TCRdb, the immuneACCESS table is reduced to in-frame sequences with V and J assigned. These tables do not hold every clone; where another copy was compared, an unresolved V gene accounts for under half, and the others remain unexplained. Here the sample has 200,000 to 250,000 clones; about 87% occur a single time. 3% of the sample belongs to the ten largest clones. Sequenced: peripheral blood. The source of these receptors is a man aged 60 to 75 with acute or convalescent COVID-19.

The CDR3 loop reads CASSHGGLAGGMAKETQYF. CDR3 bases: TGTGCCAGCAGTCACGGGGGACTAGCGGGGGGAATGGCTAAAGAGACCCAGTACTTC. The chain joins TRBV28 to TRBJ2-5; 15 bases agree with TRBD2. The germline gives CDR1 MDHEN, CDR2 SYDVKM. J was trimmed by 3 bases and V by 5 bases; bases with no gene match: 13. The CDR3 is made up of 19 amino acids.

The chain has TRBV6-5 and TRBJ2-7, with a weak D call TRBD2 (6 bases). CDR1 MNHEY and CDR2 SVGAGI come from the germline V gene. The CDR3 spans 14 residues. Trimming pared 5 bases from V and 5 bases from J, leaving 16 bases between. DNA of the CDR3: TGTGCCAGCAGTCATCGGAGGGACCAGCACGAGCAGTACTTC. Translation: CASSHRRDQHEQYF.

The chain combines TRBV6-5 with TRBJ2-7, with 10 bases that match TRBD1. V trimming: 7 bases; J trimming: 2 bases; junction bases outside the gene matches: 2. The CDR3 runs to 13 residues. Germline loops: CDR1 MNHEY, CDR2 SVGAGI. This chain's CDR3 is CASKGTGAYEQYF. CDR3 nucleotides: TGTGCCAGCAAGGGGACAGGGGCCTACGAGCAGTACTTC.

This chain uses TRBV4-2 with TRBJ1-6; TRBD1 aligns across 8 bases. V was clipped by 5 bases and J by 7 bases; unmatched bases: 7. CDR3 length: 15 residues. The germline CDR1 and CDR2 sequences are LGHNA and YNFKEQ. The CDR3, as DNA: TGTGCCAGCAGCGTTCGGGACAGGACAAATTCACCCCTCCACTTT. Translated: CASSVRDRTNSPLHF.

V is TRBV4-2 and J is TRBJ2-2, with D possibly TRBD2 on 6 matching bases. The CDR3 length is 17 residues. Deletions cut 0 bases from V and 6 bases from J, with 17 bases between. Germline V gene sequence: CDR1 LGHNA, CDR2 YNFKEQ. The CDR3 here is CASSQDLRLDRAGELFF. CDR3 bases: TGTGCCAGCAGCCAAGATCTGAGACTAGATAGGGCCGGGGAGCTGTTTTTT.

V gene TRBV7-3 combines with J gene TRBJ2-1; 9 bases map to TRBD2. Germline V CDR1 and CDR2: SGHTA, FQGTGA. The CDR3 extends over 13 amino acids. Trimming at V came to 6 bases and at J to 7 bases, leaving 4 bases not matched to a gene. CDR3: CASRSSGENEQFF. As DNA, the CDR3 is TGTGCCAGCAGGTCTAGCGGGGAAAATGAGCAGTTCTTC.

The chain has TRBV28 and TRBJ2-3, with 10 bases lining up with TRBD2. V was clipped by 7 bases and J by 4 bases; unmatched bases: 8. This CDR3 has 15 amino acids. Germline V gene lookup returns CDR1 MDHEN and CDR2 SYDVKM. The CDR3, as DNA: TGTGCCAGCACCTTCCTAGCGGGGGTTGCAGATACGCAGTATTTT. Translated: CASTFLAGVADTQYF.

This clone appeared a few times. The genes are TRBV19 and TRBJ1-5; 9 bases are a match to TRBD1. This CDR3 has 15 amino acids. V gave up 5 bases and J gave up 1 base; unmatched junction bases: 3. Germline assignment: CDR1 LNHDA and CDR2 SQIVND (reference sequence). The CDR3 DNA reads TGTGCCAGTAGTCTGGACAGGGGAAGCAATCAGCCCCAGCATTTT. Its translation is CASSLDRGSNQPQHF.

In this sample, this clone turned up a few times. The chain joins TRBV7-9 to TRBJ2-7; 10 bases line up with TRBD1. Germline CDR1 reads SEHNR; CDR2 reads FQNEAQ (reference sequence). CDR3 size: 15 residues. The V segment lost 5 bases and the J segment 5 bases; nucleotides outside the gene matches: 9. CDR3 bases: TGTGCCAGCAGCAAAGTGGGACAGGGGAACCACGAGCAGTACTTC. Protein product: CASSKVGQGNHEQYF.

The chain recombines TRBV30 with TRBJ1-2; the D is unclear. Germline loops: CDR1 GTSNPN, CDR2 SVGIG (reference sequence). V gave up 4 bases and J gave up 7 bases, with 16 bases separating them. This CDR3 region has 13 residues. The CDR3 spells CAWTSERVGGYTF. The CDR3, as DNA: TGTGCCTGGACCTCGGAGAGGGTGGGTGGCTACACCTTC.

The rearrangement links TRBV30 to TRBJ1-1; D is ambiguous. The CDR3 is 12 residues long. Germline CDR1 reads GTSNPN; CDR2 reads SVGIG (reference sequence). Trimming stripped 4 bases from V and 6 bases from J, with 12 bases between. The CDR3 loop reads CAWKGVVAEAFF. The CDR3 DNA follows: TGTGCCTGGAAGGGAGTGGTGGCTGAAGCTTTCTTT.

The chain recombines TRBV2 with TRBJ2-7; 8 positions agree with TRBD1. The V segment lost 6 bases and the J segment 3 bases; nucleotides outside the gene matches: 7. There are 14 residues in the CDR3. Germline loops: CDR1 SNHLY, CDR2 FYNNEI. CDR3 DNA sequence: TGTGCCAGCAGCCCGACAGGGGTCCGCTACGAGCAGTACTTC. Translating gives CASSPTGVRYEQYF.

The J gene is TRBJ2-4, the V gene TRBV12-3 or TRBV12-4; D remains ambiguous. Trimming pared 2 bases from V and 5 bases from J, leaving 4 bases between. The CDR3 contains 12 residues. Here the CDR3 DNA reads TGTGCCAGCAGTTTACGTGAAAACATTCAGTACTTC. It yields the protein CASSLRENIQYF.

The rearrangement uses TRBV6-1 and TRBJ1-1; a possible D gene is TRBD1 (6 bases). Germline V lookup: CDR1 MNHNS, CDR2 SASEGT. The V gene lost 4 bases and the J gene lost 0 bases, with 15 bases spanning the gap. CDR3 length: 16 residues. CDR3: CASSALADRLNTEAFF. CDR3 sequence (DNA): TGTGCCAGCAGTGCCTTAGCCGACAGGCTGAACACTGAAGCTTTCTTT.

The V gene is TRBV12-3 or TRBV12-4, the J gene TRBJ1-2; D is ambiguous. The length of the CDR3 is 12 residues. Trimming stripped 4 bases from V and 10 bases from J, with 13 bases between. The CDR3 bases are TGTGCCAGCAGTTGGACTCGGGAAGTCTACACCTTC. This encodes CASSWTREVYTF.

The chain carries TRBV7-3 and TRBJ2-2; 7 bases are a match to TRBD2. The germline V gene has CDR1 SGHTA and CDR2 FQGTGA. The CDR3 is made up of 17 amino acids. V gave up 0 bases and J gave up 1 base; unmatched junction bases: 5. In DNA form, the CDR3 reads TGTGCCAGCAGCTTAACTACGGGGGGTTGGAACACCGGGGAGCTGTTTTTT. It codes for CASSLTTGGWNTGELFF.

V and J are TRBV27 and TRBJ1-6, with a tentative D call TRBD1 (5 bases). This CDR3 comprises 17 residues. CDR1 MNHEY and CDR2 SMNVEV come from the germline V gene (reference sequence). Between the trimmed V and J ends, which lost 7 bases and 7 bases, there was a span of 23 bases. The CDR3 reads CASTSFPPGLQNSPLHF. CDR3 DNA: TGTGCCAGCACCTCGTTCCCGCCGGGACTGCAGAATTCACCCCTCCACTTT.

This clone was seen a few times. The chain links TRBV5-4 to TRBJ2-2; D might be TRBD1 (5 bases). Between the trimmed V and J ends, which lost 0 bases and 4 bases, there was a span of 10 bases. This CDR3 region has 15 residues. The germline CDR1 and CDR2 sequences are SGHNT and YYREEE (reference sequence). This CDR3 reads CASSLDRFSTGELFF. The CDR3 DNA reads TGTGCCAGCAGCTTGGACAGGTTCAGCACCGGGGAGCTGTTTTTT.

This clone was recorded a few times. This chain connects TRBV7-9 to TRBJ1-3; 11 bases map to TRBD1. J lost 4 bases, V lost 7 bases, and 9 bases had no gene match. Germline V gene sequence: CDR1 SEHNR, CDR2 FQNEAQ (reference sequence). This CDR3 is 16 amino acids long. The CDR3 region has the DNA TGTGCCAGCAAGATCCAAGGACAGGGGGCAGGAAACACCATATATTTT. It encodes CASKIQGQGAGNTIYF.

The CDR3 protein is CAIQGESNQPQHF. As DNA, the CDR3 is TGTGCCATCCAGGGGGAGAGCAATCAGCCCCAGCATTTT. The chain combines TRBV6-5 with TRBJ1-5; 7 bases match TRBD1. The ends lost 10 bases at V and 1 base at J; junction bases unmatched: 4. Germline CDR1 MNHEY, CDR2 SVGAGI. The CDR3 length is 13 residues.

J is TRBJ2-2 and V is TRBV4-3; D possibly corresponds to TRBD2 (6 bases). The V gene's germline CDR1 is LGHNA and CDR2 YSLEER. The CDR3 loop spans 16 amino acids. Trimming shortened V by 0 bases and J by 1 base, and 9 bases separated the two germline ends. CDR3 nucleotides: TGCGCCAGCAGCCAAGATGGGACTCTGAACACCGGGGAGCTGTTTTTT. Its protein is CASSQDGTLNTGELFF.

This chain joins TRBV2 and TRBJ2-2; 16 bases are a match to TRBD2. CDR3 length: 20 residues. Germline lookup yields CDR1 SNHLY and CDR2 FYNNEI. Losses at the gene ends were 6 bases for V and 1 base for J; bases not matched to a gene: 11. In nucleotides, the CDR3 is TGTGCCAGCAGCGTGGGACTAGCGGGGGGGTGGAACAAGAACACCGGGGAGCTGTTTTTT. Translation: CASSVGLAGGWNKNTGELFF. Using reference TRBV2 and TRBJ2-2 for the parts outside the CDR3, the full variable domain is EPEVTQTPSHQVTQMGQEVILRCVPISNHLYFYWYRQILGQKVEFLVSFYNNEISEKSEIFDDQFSVERPDGSNFTLKIRSTKLEDSAMYFCASSVGLAGGWNKNTGELFFGEGSRLTVL.

This sequence joins TRBV11-2 and TRBJ2-7; possibly TRBD1 for D (5 bases). Trimming left V 6 bases short and J 4 bases short, with 7 bases between. CDR1 and CDR2 from the germline V gene are SGHAT and FQNNGV. The CDR3 is made up of 11 amino acids. Here the CDR3 DNA reads TGTGCCAGCAGTCCAGGGTACGAGCAGTACTTC. This gives the protein CASSPGYEQYF.

The gene calls are TRBV19 and TRBJ2-2; D is ambiguous. The CDR3 is 13 amino acids. Germline values: CDR1 LNHDA, CDR2 SQIVND (reference sequence). Deletions cut 3 bases from V and 6 bases from J, with 8 bases between. CDR3 sequence (DNA): TGTGCCAGTAGTATCCAGGTACCCGGGGAGCTGTTTTTT. Translated, it gives CASSIQVPGELFF.

This clone was found once. V gene TRBV29-1 combines with J gene TRBJ1-3, with a tentative D call TRBD1 (5 bases). CDR1 is SQVTM, CDR2 ANQGSEA, per germline. The germline V and J ends were trimmed by 6 bases and 4 bases, with 13 bases remaining between them. The CDR3 spans 13 residues. The CDR3 region has the DNA TGCAGCGTCGGGGGAGGTTCGGGAAACACCATATATTTT. It encodes CSVGGGSGNTIYF.

The gene calls are TRBV20-1 and TRBJ2-6; D gene uncertain. V gave up 3 bases and J gave up 0 bases, with 9 bases separating them. CDR1 and CDR2 (germline): DFQATT, SNEGSKA (reference sequence). The CDR3 spans 15 residues. The CDR3, as DNA: TGCAGTGCTAGTCTTACGGGCTCTGGGGCCAACGTCCTGACTTTC. It encodes CSASLTGSGANVLTF.

This clone was seen a single time. The chain recombines TRBV19 with TRBJ2-3; D not resolved. This CDR3 is built from 17 residues. The germline V gene encodes CDR1 LNHDA and CDR2 SQIVND (reference sequence). V lost 0 bases and J 0 bases, leaving 13 bases between the germline ends. CDR3 DNA sequence: TGTGCCAGTAGTATAGAAGCGTTCGTTGCTAGCACAGATACGCAGTATTTT. As protein: CASSIEAFVASTDTQYF.

This clone was observed a single time. The chain is built from TRBV9 and TRBJ1-1, with 7 positions matching TRBD1. V trimming: 3 bases; J trimming: 5 bases; junction bases outside the gene matches: 10. This CDR3 is 15 amino acids long. Germline-derived CDR1 and CDR2 are SGDLS and YYNGEE. The CDR3 region has the DNA TGTGCCAGCAGCGCACCCAGGGGGAAGTCGACTGAAGCTTTCTTT. Protein sequence: CASSAPRGKSTEAFF.

This chain uses TRBV10-3 with TRBJ1-6; 7 nucleotides agree with TRBD1. Losses at the gene ends were 3 bases for V and 7 bases for J; bases not matched to a gene: 9. This CDR3 is 16 amino acids long. CDR1 and CDR2 from the germline V gene are ENHRY and SYGVKD. CDR3 nucleotide sequence: TGTGCCATCAGTGACCCCGACAGGGTTGGGAATTCACCCCTCCACTTT. This codes for CAISDPDRVGNSPLHF.